The clone carrying this T cell receptor beta chain was seen a handful of times. Antigen unknown. This sequence may be a read error, since a much larger clone differs from it by one base. CDR1 and CDR2 (germline): SGHRS, YFSETQ. This CDR3 contains 13 residues. The ends were cut back, 10 bases at V and 4 bases at J, with 16 bases in the middle. From roughly 0.4 ug of RNA, a library with molecular barcoded alpha/delta and beta/gamma adaptors was made. MiXCR, run by TCRdb on the reads, gives a single entry per CDR3 protein. The sample lists 30,000 to 50,000 distinct CDR3 sequences, 12% occurring once. This sample was taken from a study of read filtering for tumor transcriptome and immune sequencing. Study information: Eight or nine patients were R-ISS I, 16 were R-ISS II, 7 were R-ISS III. Whole-transcriptome libraries were prepared after DNase treatment.

Study-level points and caveats: RNA-seq captured clonotypes less deeply and reliably than IR-seq.

The TCR originated in a donor aged 40 or over with multiple myeloma. What was sequenced was a population of CD138-negative cells sorted from bone marrow. V usage is TRBV5-1 and J usage is TRBJ2-3; D is ambiguous. CDR3 nucleotide sequence: TGCGCCGGCATGCTAGGGTCGGCAGATACGCAGTATTTT. Protein product: CAGMLGSADTQYF.